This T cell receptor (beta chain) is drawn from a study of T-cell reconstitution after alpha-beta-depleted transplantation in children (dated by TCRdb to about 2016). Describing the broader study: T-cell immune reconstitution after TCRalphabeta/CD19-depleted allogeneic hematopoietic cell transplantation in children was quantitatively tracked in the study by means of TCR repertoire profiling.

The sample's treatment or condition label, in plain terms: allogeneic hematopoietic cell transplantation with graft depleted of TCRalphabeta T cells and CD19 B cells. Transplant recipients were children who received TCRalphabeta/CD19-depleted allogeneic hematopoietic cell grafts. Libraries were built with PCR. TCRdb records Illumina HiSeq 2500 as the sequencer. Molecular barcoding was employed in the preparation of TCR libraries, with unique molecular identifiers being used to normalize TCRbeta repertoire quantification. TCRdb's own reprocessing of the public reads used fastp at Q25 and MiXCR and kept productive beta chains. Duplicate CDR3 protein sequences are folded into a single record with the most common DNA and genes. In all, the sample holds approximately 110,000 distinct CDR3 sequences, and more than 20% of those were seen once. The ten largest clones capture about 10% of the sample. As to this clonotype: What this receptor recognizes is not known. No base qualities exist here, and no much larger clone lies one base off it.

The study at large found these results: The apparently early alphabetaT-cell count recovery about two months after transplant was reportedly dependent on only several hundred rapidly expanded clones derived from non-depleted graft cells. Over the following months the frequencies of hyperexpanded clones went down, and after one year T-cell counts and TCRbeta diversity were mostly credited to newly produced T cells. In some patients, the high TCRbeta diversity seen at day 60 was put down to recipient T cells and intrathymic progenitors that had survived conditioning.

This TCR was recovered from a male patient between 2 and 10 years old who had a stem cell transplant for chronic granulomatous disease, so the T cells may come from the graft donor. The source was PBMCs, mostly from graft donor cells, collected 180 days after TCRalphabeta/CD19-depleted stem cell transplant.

Here the CDR3 is given as CASSSSGGPYNEQFF. DNA sequence: TGTGCCAGCAGCAGTAGCGGGGGGCCCTACAATGAGCAGTTCTTC. The chain joins TRBV7-2 to TRBJ2-1; TRBD2 aligns with 10 central bases. From cysteine to phenylalanine, the CDR3 is 15 amino acids long. Here the CDR3 DNA is all that survives: 45 bases in frame from base 1. CDR1 SGHTA and CDR2 FQGNSA were looked up in the germline V gene. The junction shows trimming of 5 bases on V and 2 bases on J, and the gene matches do not reach 3 bases of it.